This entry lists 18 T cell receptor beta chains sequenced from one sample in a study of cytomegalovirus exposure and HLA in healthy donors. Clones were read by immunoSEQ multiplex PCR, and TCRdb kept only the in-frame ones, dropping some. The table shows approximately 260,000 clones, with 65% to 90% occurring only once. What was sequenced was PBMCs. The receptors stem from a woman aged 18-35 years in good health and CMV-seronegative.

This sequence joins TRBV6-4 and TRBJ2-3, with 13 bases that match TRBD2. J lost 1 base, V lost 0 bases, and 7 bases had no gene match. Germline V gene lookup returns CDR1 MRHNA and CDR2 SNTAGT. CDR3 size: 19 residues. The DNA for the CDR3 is TGTGCCAGCAGTGACTCGACACTAGCGGGGGGGCGGGGCACAGATACGCAGTATTTT. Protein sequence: CASSDSTLAGGRGTDTQYF.

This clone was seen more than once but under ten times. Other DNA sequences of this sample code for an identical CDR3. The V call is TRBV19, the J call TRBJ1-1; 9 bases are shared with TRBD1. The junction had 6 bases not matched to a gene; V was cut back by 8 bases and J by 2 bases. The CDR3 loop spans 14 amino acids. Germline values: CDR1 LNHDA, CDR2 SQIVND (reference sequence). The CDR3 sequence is CASRQGDGNTEAFF. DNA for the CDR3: TGTGCCAGTCGACAGGGGGACGGAAACACTGAAGCTTTCTTT.

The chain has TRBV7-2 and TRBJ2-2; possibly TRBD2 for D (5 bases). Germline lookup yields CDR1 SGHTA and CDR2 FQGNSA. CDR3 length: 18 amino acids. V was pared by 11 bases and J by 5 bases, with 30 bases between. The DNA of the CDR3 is TGTGCCGCAGATCGCGCAAAAGGACTCCTCCCGGGGACCGGGGAGCTGTTTTTT. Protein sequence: CAADRAKGLLPGTGELFF.

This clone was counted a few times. The CDR3 loop is CASSELAGSHEQYF. CDR3 nucleotide sequence: TGTGCCAGCAGTGAACTAGCGGGAAGTCACGAGCAGTACTTC. J is TRBJ2-7 and V is TRBV6-4; TRBD2 aligns across 10 bases. CDR1 is MRHNA and CDR2 is SNTAGT in the germline V gene. J gave up 5 bases and V 3 bases, and 4 bases lay outside the gene matches. CDR3 length: 14 amino acids.

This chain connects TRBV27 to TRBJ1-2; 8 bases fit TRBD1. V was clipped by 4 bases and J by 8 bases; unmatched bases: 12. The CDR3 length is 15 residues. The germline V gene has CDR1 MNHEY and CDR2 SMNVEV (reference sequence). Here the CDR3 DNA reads TGTGCCAGCAGTTCTTCAGGGGGCGCCGGGAACGGCTACACCTTC. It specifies CASSSSGGAGNGYTF.

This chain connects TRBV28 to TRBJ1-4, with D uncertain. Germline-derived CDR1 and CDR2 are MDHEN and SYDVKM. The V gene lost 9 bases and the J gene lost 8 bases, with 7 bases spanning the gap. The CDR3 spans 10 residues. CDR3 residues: CASSEEKLFF. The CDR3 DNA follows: TGTGCCAGTTCCGAGGAAAAACTGTTTTTT. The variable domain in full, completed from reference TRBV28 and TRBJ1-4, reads DVKVTQSSRYLVKRTGEKVFLECVQDMDHENMFWYRQDPGLGLRLIYFSYDVKMKEKGDIPEGYSVSREKKERFSLILESASTNQTSMYLCASSEEKLFFGSGTQLSVL.

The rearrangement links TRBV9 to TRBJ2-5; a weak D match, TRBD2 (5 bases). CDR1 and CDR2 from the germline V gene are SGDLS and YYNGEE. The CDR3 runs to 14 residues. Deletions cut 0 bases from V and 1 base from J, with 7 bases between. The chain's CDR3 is CASSVGGFQETQYF. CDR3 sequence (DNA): TGTGCCAGCAGCGTAGGCGGGTTCCAAGAGACCCAGTACTTC.

CDR3 DNA sequence: TGTGCCAGCAGTGGGATCTCCAGGGGGCGAGAGACCCAGTACTTC. This encodes CASSGISRGRETQYF. The chain uses TRBV25-1 and TRBJ2-5; TRBD1 matches 8 bases. The ends lost 4 bases at V and 4 bases at J; junction bases unmatched: 8. This CDR3 has 15 amino acids. Germline values: CDR1 MGHDK, CDR2 SYGVNS.

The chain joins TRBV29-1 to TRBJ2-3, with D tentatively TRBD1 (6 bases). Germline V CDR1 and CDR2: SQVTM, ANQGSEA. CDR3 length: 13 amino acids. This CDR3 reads CARGDKSTDTQYF. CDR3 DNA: TGCGCAAGAGGGGACAAGAGCACAGATACGCAGTATTTT.

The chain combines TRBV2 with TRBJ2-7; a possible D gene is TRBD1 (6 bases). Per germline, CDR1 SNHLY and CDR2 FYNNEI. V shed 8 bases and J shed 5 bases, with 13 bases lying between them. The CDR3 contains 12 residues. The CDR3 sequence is CASQGNSDEQYF. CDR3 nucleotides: TGTGCCAGCCAGGGGAATAGCGACGAGCAGTACTTC. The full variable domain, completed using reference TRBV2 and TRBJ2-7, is EPEVTQTPSHQVTQMGQEVILRCVPISNHLYFYWYRQILGQKVEFLVSFYNNEISEKSEIFDDQFSVERPDGSNFTLKIRSTKLEDSAMYFCASQGNSDEQYFGPGTRLTVT.

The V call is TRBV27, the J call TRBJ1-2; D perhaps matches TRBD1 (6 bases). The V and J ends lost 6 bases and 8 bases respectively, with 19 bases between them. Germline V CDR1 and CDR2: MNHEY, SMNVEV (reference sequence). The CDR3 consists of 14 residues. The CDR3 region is CASSSGGAGRGYTF. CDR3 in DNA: TGTGCCAGCAGCTCGGGGGGGGCAGGGCGAGGCTACACCTTC.

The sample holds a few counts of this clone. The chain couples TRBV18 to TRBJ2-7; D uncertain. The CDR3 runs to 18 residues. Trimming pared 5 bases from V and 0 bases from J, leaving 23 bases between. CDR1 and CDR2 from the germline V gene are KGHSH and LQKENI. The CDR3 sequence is CASSSSPPDAGSSYEQYF. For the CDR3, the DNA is TGTGCCAGCTCATCAAGCCCTCCGGATGCAGGCAGCTCCTACGAGCAGTACTTC.

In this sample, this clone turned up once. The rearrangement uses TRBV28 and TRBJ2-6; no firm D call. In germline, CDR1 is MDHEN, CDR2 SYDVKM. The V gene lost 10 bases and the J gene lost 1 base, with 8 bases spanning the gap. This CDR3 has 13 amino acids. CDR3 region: CATSESGANVLTF. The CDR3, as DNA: TGTGCCACCTCGGAGTCTGGGGCCAACGTCCTGACTTTC. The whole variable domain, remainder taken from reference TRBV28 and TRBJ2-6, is DVKVTQSSRYLVKRTGEKVFLECVQDMDHENMFWYRQDPGLGLRLIYFSYDVKMKEKGDIPEGYSVSREKKERFSLILESASTNQTSMYLCATSESGANVLTFGAGSRLTVL.

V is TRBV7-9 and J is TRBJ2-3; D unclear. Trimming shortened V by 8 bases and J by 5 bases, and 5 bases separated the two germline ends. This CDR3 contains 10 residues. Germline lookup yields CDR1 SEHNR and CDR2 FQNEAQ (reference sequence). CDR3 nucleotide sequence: TGTGCCAGCTCGGGAGATACGCAGTATTTT. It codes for CASSGDTQYF.

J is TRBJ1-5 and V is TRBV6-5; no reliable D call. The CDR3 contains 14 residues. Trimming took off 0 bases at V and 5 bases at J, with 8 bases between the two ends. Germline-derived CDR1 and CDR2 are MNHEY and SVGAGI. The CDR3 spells CASSYSAPDQPQHF. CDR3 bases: TGTGCCAGCAGTTACTCCGCACCGGATCAGCCCCAGCATTTT.

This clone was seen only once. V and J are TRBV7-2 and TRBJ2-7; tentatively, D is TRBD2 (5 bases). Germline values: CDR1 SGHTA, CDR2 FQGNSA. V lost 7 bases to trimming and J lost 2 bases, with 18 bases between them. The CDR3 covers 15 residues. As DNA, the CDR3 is TGTGCCAGCAACCTAGCTGGGCAGGCAACCTACGAGCAGTACTTC. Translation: CASNLAGQATYEQYF.

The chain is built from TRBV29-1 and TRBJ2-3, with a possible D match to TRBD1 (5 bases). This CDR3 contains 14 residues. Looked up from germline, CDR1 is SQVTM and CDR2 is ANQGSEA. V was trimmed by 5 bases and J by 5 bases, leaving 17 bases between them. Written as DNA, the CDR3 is TGCAGCGTTCGGCCTGACAGCCGAGGAGATACGCAGTATTTT. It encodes CSVRPDSRGDTQYF.

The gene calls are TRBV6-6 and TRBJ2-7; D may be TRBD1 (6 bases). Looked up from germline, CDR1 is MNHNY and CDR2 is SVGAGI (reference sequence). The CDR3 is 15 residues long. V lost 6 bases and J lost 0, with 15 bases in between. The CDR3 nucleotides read TGTGCCAGCAGGGCCACAGGGACCGTCTCCTACGAGCAGTACTTC. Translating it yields CASRATGTVSYEQYF.